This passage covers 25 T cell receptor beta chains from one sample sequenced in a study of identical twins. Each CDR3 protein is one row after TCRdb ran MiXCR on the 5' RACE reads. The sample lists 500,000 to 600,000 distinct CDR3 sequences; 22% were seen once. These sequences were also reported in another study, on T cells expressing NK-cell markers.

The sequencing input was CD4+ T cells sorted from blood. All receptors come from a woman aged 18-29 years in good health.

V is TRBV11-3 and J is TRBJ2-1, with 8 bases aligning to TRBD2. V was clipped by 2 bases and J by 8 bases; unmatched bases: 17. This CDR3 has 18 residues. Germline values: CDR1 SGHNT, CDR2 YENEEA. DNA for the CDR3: TGTGCCAGCAGCTTATCAAGCGGGAGAGGGGCTGGAATTGATGAGCAGTTCTTC. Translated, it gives CASSLSSGRGAGIDEQFF. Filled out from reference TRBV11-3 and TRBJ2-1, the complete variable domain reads EAGVVQSPRYKIIEKKQPVAFWCNPISGHNTLYWYLQNLGQGPELLIRYENEEAVDDSQLPKDRFSAERLKGVDSTLKIQPAELGDSAVYLCASSLSSGRGAGIDEQFFGPGTRLTVL.

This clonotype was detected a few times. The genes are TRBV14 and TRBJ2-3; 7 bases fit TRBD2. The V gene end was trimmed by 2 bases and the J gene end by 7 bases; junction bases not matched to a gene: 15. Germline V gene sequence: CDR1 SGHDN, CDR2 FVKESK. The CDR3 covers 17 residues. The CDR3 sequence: CASSQRFGLGGGYTQYF. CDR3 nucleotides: TGTGCCAGCAGCCAAAGATTCGGGCTTGGCGGGGGTTATACGCAGTATTTT.

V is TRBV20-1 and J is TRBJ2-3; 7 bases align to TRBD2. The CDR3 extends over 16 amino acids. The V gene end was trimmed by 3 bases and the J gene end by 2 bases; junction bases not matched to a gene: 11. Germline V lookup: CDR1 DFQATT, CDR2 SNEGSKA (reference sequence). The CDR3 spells CSASLSSGLHTDTQYF. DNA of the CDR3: TGCAGTGCTAGTTTGTCTAGCGGACTACACACAGATACGCAGTATTTT.

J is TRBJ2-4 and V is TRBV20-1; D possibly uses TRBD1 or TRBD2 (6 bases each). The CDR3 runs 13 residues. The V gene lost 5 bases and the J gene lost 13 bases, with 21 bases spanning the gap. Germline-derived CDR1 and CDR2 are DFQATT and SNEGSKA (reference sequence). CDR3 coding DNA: TGCAGTGCTCTCCGGAGGACTAACAGGGACCAGTACTTC. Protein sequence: CSALRRTNRDQYF.

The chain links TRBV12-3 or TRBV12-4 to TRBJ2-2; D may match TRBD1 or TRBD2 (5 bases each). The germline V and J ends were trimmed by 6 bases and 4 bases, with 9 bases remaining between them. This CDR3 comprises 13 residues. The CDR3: CASRGVGTGELFF. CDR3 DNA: TGTGCCAGCAGGGGGGTGGGCACCGGGGAGCTGTTTTTT.

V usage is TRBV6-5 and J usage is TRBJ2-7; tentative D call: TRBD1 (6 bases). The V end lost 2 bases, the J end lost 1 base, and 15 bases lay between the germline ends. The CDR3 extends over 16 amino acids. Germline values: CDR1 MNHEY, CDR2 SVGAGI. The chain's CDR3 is CASSYVSRDISYEQYF. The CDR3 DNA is TGTGCCAGCAGTTACGTAAGCAGGGACATATCCTACGAGCAGTACTTC.

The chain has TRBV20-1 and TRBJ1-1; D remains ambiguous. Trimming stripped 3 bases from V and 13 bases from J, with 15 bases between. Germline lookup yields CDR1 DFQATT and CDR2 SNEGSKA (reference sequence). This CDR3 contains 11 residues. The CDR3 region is CSARRNVVIFF. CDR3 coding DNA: TGCAGTGCTAGGAGGAACGTCGTTATTTTCTTT.

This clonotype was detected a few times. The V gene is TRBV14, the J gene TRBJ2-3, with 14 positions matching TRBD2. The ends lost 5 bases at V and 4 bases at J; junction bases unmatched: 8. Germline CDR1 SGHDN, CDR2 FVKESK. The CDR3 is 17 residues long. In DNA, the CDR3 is TGTGCCAGCAGCTCGGGACTAGCGGGAGCACTTTCAGATACGCAGTATTTT. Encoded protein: CASSSGLAGALSDTQYF.

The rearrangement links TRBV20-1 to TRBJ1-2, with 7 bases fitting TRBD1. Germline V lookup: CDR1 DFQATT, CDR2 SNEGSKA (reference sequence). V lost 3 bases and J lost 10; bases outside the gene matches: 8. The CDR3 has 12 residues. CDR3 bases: TGCAGTGCTAGTCAGGTTGAGGGGGCCTACACCTTC. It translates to CSASQVEGAYTF.

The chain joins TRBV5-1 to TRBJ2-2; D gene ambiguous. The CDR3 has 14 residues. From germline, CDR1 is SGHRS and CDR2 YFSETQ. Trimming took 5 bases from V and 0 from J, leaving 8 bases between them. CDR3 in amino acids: CASRTMPNTGELFF. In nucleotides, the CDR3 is TGCGCCAGCAGGACCATGCCGAACACCGGGGAGCTGTTTTTT.

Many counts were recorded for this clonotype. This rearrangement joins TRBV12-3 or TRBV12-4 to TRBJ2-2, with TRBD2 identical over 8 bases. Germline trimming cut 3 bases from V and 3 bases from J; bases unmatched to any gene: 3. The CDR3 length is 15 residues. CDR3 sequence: CASSFAGGDTGELFF. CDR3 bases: TGTGCCAGCAGTTTTGCGGGAGGCGACACCGGGGAGCTGTTTTTT.

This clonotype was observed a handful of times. CDR3: CSARRGTQYF. The CDR3 DNA reads as TGCAGTGCTAGGAGGGGTACGCAGTATTTT. This chain connects TRBV20-1 to TRBJ2-3; D tentatively fits TRBD1 or TRBD2 (5 bases each). Trimming removed 3 bases from V and 8 bases from J, with 6 bases in between. The germline V gene has CDR1 DFQATT and CDR2 SNEGSKA (reference sequence). The CDR3 is 10 amino acids.

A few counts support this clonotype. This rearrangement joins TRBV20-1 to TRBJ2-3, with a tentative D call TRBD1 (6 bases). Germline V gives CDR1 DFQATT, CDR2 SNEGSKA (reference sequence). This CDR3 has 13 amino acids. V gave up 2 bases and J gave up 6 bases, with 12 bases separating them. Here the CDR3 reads CSARLYRADTQYF. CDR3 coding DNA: TGCAGTGCTAGACTCTACAGGGCGGATACGCAGTATTTT.

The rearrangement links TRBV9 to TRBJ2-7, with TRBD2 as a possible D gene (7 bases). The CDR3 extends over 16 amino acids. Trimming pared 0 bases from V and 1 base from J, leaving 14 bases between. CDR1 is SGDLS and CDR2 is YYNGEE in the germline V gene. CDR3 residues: CASSVEEGRGSYEQYF. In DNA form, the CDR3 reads TGTGCCAGCAGCGTAGAAGAGGGGAGGGGGTCCTACGAGCAGTACTTC.

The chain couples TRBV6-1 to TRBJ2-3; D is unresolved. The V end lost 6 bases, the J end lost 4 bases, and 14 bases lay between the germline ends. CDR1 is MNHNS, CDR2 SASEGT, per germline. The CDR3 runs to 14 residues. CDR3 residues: CASRAPGFPDTQYF. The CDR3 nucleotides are TGTGCCAGCAGAGCTCCGGGTTTTCCAGATACGCAGTATTTT.

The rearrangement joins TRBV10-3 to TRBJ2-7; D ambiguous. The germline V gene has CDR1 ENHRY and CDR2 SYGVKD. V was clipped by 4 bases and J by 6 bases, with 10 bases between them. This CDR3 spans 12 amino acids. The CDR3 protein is CAISGHSGEQYF. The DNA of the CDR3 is TGTGCCATCAGTGGGCACTCGGGCGAGCAGTACTTC.

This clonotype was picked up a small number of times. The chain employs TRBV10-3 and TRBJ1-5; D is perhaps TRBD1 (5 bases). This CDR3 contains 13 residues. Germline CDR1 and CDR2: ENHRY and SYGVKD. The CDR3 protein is CATNGQGDQPQHF. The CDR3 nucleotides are TGTGCGACCAACGGCCAGGGAGATCAGCCCCAGCATTTT.

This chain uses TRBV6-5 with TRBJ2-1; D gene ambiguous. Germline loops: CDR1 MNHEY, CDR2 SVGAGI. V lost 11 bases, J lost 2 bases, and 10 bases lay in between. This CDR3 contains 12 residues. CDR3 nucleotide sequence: TGTGCCTCTCGGAAGGCCTACAATGAGCAGTTCTTC. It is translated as CASRKAYNEQFF.

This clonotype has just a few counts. CDR3 coding DNA: TGTGCCACCAGCAGAGCAGGCAATGGCTACACCTTC. It translates to CATSRAGNGYTF. The chain uses TRBV15 and TRBJ1-2; D is undetermined. CDR3 length: 12 amino acids. CDR1 and CDR2 (germline): LNHNV, YYDKDF (reference sequence). The V and J ends lost 1 base and 6 bases respectively, with 6 bases between them.

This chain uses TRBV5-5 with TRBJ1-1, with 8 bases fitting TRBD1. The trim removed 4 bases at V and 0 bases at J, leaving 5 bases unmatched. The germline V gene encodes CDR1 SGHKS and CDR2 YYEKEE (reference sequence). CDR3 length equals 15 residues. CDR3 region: CASSVPGQVNTEAFF. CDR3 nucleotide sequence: TGTGCCAGCAGCGTGCCGGGACAGGTGAACACTGAAGCTTTCTTT.

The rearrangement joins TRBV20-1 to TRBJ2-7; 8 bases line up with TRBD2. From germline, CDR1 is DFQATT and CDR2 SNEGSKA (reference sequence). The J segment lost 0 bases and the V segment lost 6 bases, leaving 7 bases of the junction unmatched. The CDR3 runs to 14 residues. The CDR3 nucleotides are TGCAGTGCCGGTCTAGCGGGCTCCTCCTACGAGCAGTACTTC. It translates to CSAGLAGSSYEQYF.

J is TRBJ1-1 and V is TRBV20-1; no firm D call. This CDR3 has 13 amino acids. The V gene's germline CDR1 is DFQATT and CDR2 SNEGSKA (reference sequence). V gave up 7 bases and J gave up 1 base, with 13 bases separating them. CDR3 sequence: CSVASTANTEAFF. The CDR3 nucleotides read TGCAGTGTCGCGTCGACGGCGAACACTGAAGCTTTCTTT.

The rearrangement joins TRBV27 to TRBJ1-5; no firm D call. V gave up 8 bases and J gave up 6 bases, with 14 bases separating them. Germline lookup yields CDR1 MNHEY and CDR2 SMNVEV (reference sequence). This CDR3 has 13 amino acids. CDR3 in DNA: TGTGCCAGCCAAGCACAGTTTGGTCAGCCCCAGCATTTT. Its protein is CASQAQFGQPQHF.

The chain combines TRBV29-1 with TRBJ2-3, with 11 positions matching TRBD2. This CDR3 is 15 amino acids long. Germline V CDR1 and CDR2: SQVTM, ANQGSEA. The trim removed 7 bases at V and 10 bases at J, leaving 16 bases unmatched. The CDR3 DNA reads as TGCAGCGCCGTTACTAGCGGGAGTAACCCGGGTCCGCAGTATTTT. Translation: CSAVTSGSNPGPQYF.

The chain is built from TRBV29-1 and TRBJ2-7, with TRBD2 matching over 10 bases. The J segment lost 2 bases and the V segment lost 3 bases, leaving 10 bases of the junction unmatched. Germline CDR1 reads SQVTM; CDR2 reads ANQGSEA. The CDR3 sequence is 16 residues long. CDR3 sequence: CSVDLASGGLPYEQYF. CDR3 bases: TGCAGCGTTGATTTGGCTAGCGGGGGCCTCCCCTACGAGCAGTACTTC.